This is a list of T cell receptor beta chains from one sample in a study of neurological immune-mediated disorders. TCRdb reprocessed the 5' RACE reads via MiXCR and lists one record per CDR3 protein. The data hold roughly 50,000 distinct CDR3 sequences, with roughly an eighth observed a single time. The source material was PBMCs. Source of these receptors: a male donor with HTLV-1-associated myelopathy (HAM/TSP). Each CDR3 is given with its conserved first and last residue. A D gene is named only where the DNA matches it firmly. Some rows have no size entry. The others give once, few or many, or a class for an expanded clone.

CDR3nt	CDR3aa	abundance	v_gene	j_gene	d_gene
TGTGCCATCAGTGACTGGACAGGGAAGTCCAAGAACACCGGGGAGCTGTTTTTT	CAISDWTGKSKNTGELFF	many	TRBV10-3	TRBJ2-2	TRBD1
TGTGCCAGCAGCCCCCGGACTAGCGGGGGGACATCCTACAATGAGCAGTTCTTC	CASSPRTSGGTSYNEQFF	NA	TRBV7-6	TRBJ2-1	TRBD2
TGTGCCAGCAGTTATACCGAGAACACTGAAGCTTTCTTT	CASSYTENTEAFF	many	TRBV6-5	TRBJ1-1	NA
TGCGCCAGCAGCCAAGATCGGCGGCGGGGGGGTGAGCAGTTCTTC	CASSQDRRRGGEQFF	medium-sized	TRBV4-3	TRBJ2-1	TRBD2
TGTGCCAGCGGCAGACAGAGCACAGATACGCAGTATTTT	CASGRQSTDTQYF	many	TRBV12-3/TRBV12-4	TRBJ2-3	NA
TGTGCCAGCAGCTTCTCGACGGGACAGGGTGTCGATGAGCAGTTCTTC	CASSFSTGQGVDEQFF	many	TRBV11-3	TRBJ2-1	TRBD1
TGCGCCAGCAGCTTGCGGGGGAGCTCACCCCTCCACTTT	CASSLRGSSPLHF	many	TRBV5-1	TRBJ1-6	NA
TGCGCCAGCGGAGTAAGCCCTACGAACACCGGGGAGCTGTTTTTT	CASGVSPTNTGELFF	many	TRBV5-1	TRBJ2-2	NA
TGTGCCAGCAGCATTAGCATATCCCTTGGGGATGAGCAGTTCTTC	CASSISISLGDEQFF	medium-sized	TRBV7-6	TRBJ2-1	NA
TGTGCCAGCAGTGAAGAGGGCTCGTCGGGAGGGCGACTGTTTTTT	CASSEEGSSGGRLFF	many	TRBV2	TRBJ1-4	NA
TGCGCCAGCAGTGAGTCTTGGGGCGAGCAGTACTTC	CASSESWGEQYF	many	TRBV10-1	TRBJ2-7	NA
TGCGCCAGCAGCTCCCGGACCCAAGTGCTGACGGAGACCCAGTACTTC	CASSSRTQVLTETQYF	many	TRBV5-1	TRBJ2-5	NA
TGCAGCGTTGAAGATGGGAGGTCTGAAGCTTTCTTT	CSVEDGRSEAFF	many	TRBV29-1	TRBJ1-1	NA
TGTGCCAGCAGCACGGGGTGGAGTTCCTACGAGCAGTACTTC	CASSTGWSSYEQYF	many	TRBV7-9	TRBJ2-7	NA
TGTGCCAGCAGTTTTGGGGGCTCTGGGGCCAACGTCCTGACTTTC	CASSFGGSGANVLTF	NA	TRBV27	TRBJ2-6	NA
TGTGCCTCAGCCCGCAGCTCCTACAATGAGCAGTTCTTC	CASARSSYNEQFF	many	TRBV7-2	TRBJ2-1	NA
TGCGCCAGCAGCCCCTTCAGCGGGGGTAGCTCCTACAATGAGCAGTTCTTC	CASSPFSGGSSYNEQFF	many	TRBV5-1	TRBJ2-1	TRBD2
TGCAGCGTTGGAAAGACAGGGGCCTACTCTGGGGAGCTGTTTTTT	CSVGKTGAYSGELFF	many	TRBV29-1	TRBJ2-2	TRBD1
TGCAGCGTTGGGGGGGCGGGGGGACTCTCCTACAATGAGCAGTTCTTC	CSVGGAGGLSYNEQFF	few	TRBV29-1	TRBJ2-1	TRBD2
TGCAGTGCTAGGTTCGGGGAGGGCAATCAGCCCCAGCATTTT	CSARFGEGNQPQHF	many	TRBV20-1	TRBJ1-5	NA
TGTGCCAGCAGCTTAGTACAGGGTGCCTACGAGCAGTACTTC	CASSLVQGAYEQYF	many	TRBV7-9	TRBJ2-7	NA
TGTGCCAGCAGCCCCTGGACAGTTATGAACACCGGGGAGCTGTTTTTT	CASSPWTVMNTGELFF	NA	TRBV3-1	TRBJ2-2	NA